This T cell receptor (beta chain) was captured in a study of shared clonotypes between healthy human individuals. The study's findings and limits: Only blood underwent sampling, and tissue repertoires likely differ.

Clones were sequenced by immunoSEQ multiplex PCR, and TCRdb holds only the in-frame ones, with some missing. Counted here are about 2 million clones, 90% to 95% occurring once; the ten biggest clones make up 0.1% to 0.15%. Remarks on this clone: Its antigen is unidentified.

The receptor comes from a young man in good health. Sequencing input: naive CD4+ T cells sorted from blood. Subset given: CD45RA+ positively selected.

CDR3 DNA: TGTGCCAGCAGTGCAACCTCAGGGGTAAGGGAGACCCAGTACTTC. Translating gives CASSATSGVRETQYF. The rearrangement links TRBV25-1 to TRBJ2-5; a possible D gene is TRBD1 (6 bases). CDR3 size: 15 residues. Germline V CDR1 and CDR2: MGHDK, SYGVNS. Between the trimmed V and J ends, which lost 4 bases and 5 bases, there was a span of 17 bases.